These 12 T cell receptor beta chains share one sample of origin, sequenced in a study of cytomegalovirus exposure and HLA in healthy donors. 60 Vbeta and 13 Jbeta primers were used in PCR. Libraries were prepared by immunoSEQ multiplex PCR; TCRdb keeps only in-frame clonotypes and omits some of them. The sample consists of 65,000 to 85,000 clones, 65% to 85% of them appearing once. Sequencing used PBMCs. The source of these receptors is a woman aged 40 to 50 in good health and CMV-seropositive.

The chain couples TRBV4-1 to TRBJ1-4; maybe TRBD1 (5 bases). V was cut by 1 base and J by 1 base, with 10 bases left in between. The CDR3 extends over 16 amino acids. Germline assignment: CDR1 MGHRA and CDR2 YSYEKL. The CDR3 reads CASSQVLGGTNEKLFF. DNA of the CDR3: TGCGCCAGCAGCCAAGTATTGGGGGGAACTAATGAAAAACTGTTTTTT.

The rearrangement links TRBV6-5 to TRBJ1-1; D is possibly TRBD1 (5 bases). Between the trimmed V and J ends, which lost 0 bases and 0 bases, there was a span of 8 bases. The germline gives CDR1 MNHEY, CDR2 SVGAGI. The CDR3 is made up of 15 amino acids. CDR3 loop: CASSYSSGLNTEAFF. CDR3 nucleotides: TGTGCCAGCAGTTACTCATCAGGGCTGAACACTGAAGCTTTCTTT.

The chain carries TRBV4-2 and TRBJ2-5, with TRBD2 matching 14 bases. The CDR3 is made up of 17 amino acids. The germline CDR1 and CDR2 sequences are LGHNA and YNFKEQ. Trimming at V came to 4 bases and at J to 3 bases, leaving 7 bases not matched to a gene. The CDR3, as DNA: TGTGCCAGCAGCCCCCGGGAGACTAGCGGGGGGGAAGAGACCCAGTACTTC. It specifies CASSPRETSGGEETQYF.

The CDR3 DNA reads as TGCGCCAGCCGGGACTTGACCTCCTACGAGCAGTACTTC. As protein: CASRDLTSYEQYF. The gene calls are TRBV5-1 and TRBJ2-7, with D perhaps TRBD2 (6 bases). V dropped 7 bases and J dropped 0 bases, with 11 bases sitting between them. The CDR3 spans 13 residues. Germline V lookup: CDR1 SGHRS, CDR2 YFSETQ.

This chain connects TRBV20-1 to TRBJ2-5; TRBD2 matches 8 bases. J lost 5 bases, V lost 8 bases, and 4 bases had no gene match. The CDR3 totals 11 residues. Germline V gene lookup returns CDR1 DFQATT and CDR2 SNEGSKA (reference sequence). The CDR3 nucleotides read TGCAGTCGCGGGGGGTGGGAGACCCAGTACTTC. Protein sequence: CSRGGWETQYF.

The chain links TRBV19 to TRBJ2-2; TRBD1 matches at 11 bases. J was trimmed by 4 bases and V by 8 bases; bases with no gene match: 6. The CDR3 loop spans 15 amino acids. Germline assignment: CDR1 LNHDA and CDR2 SQIVND (reference sequence). CDR3 bases: TGTGCCAGTCAACCCGGGACAGGGGGCACCGGGGAGCTGTTTTTT. It yields the protein CASQPGTGGTGELFF.

This clone showed up just a few times. The genes are TRBV6-5 and TRBJ2-7, with D possibly TRBD1 on 6 matching bases. Germline V gene sequence: CDR1 MNHEY, CDR2 SVGAGI. Deletions cut 2 bases from V and 7 bases from J, with 15 bases between. The CDR3 is 14 residues long. The CDR3 DNA is TGTGCCAGCAGTTACGAACAGGGCCTAGAAGAGCAGTACTTC. Its protein is CASSYEQGLEEQYF.

V gene TRBV9 combines with J gene TRBJ2-5; 9 bases map to TRBD2. V was pared by 0 bases and J by 2 bases, with 5 bases of the junction left unmatched. This CDR3 has 16 amino acids. The germline gives CDR1 SGDLS, CDR2 YYNGEE. In DNA, the CDR3 is TGTGCCAGCAGCGTAGGTAATAGCGGGGGACAAGAGACCCAGTACTTC. Residues: CASSVGNSGGQETQYF.

The V and J genes are TRBV7-6 and TRBJ2-7, with TRBD1 matching over 7 bases. Germline-derived CDR1 and CDR2 are SGHVS and FNYEAQ. The trim removed 5 bases at V and 4 bases at J, leaving 11 bases unmatched. There are 15 residues in the CDR3. DNA of the CDR3: TGTGCCAGCAGCGTACAGGGGCACCACGAATACGAGCAGTACTTC. This encodes CASSVQGHHEYEQYF.

This clone was picked up one time. The chain employs TRBV13 and TRBJ2-7, with TRBD2 matching over 12 bases. Trimming at V came to 3 bases and at J to 7 bases, leaving 13 bases not matched to a gene. CDR3 size: 17 residues. Germline V gene sequence: CDR1 PRHDT, CDR2 FYEKMQ (reference sequence). This chain's CDR3 is CASSFLTPASGRGEQYF. The DNA of the CDR3 is TGTGCCAGCAGCTTCCTCACCCCCGCTAGCGGGAGGGGGGAGCAGTACTTC.

The chain uses TRBV15 and TRBJ1-5, with 11 bases fitting TRBD1. Germline CDR1 and CDR2: LNHNV and YYDKDF (reference sequence). V shed 1 base and J 4 bases; nucleotides not matched to a gene: 12. This CDR3 is built from 19 residues. The CDR3 here is CATSRVRGTGGMGNQPQHF. Written as DNA, the CDR3 is TGTGCCACCAGCAGAGTCCGGGGGACAGGGGGAATGGGAAATCAGCCCCAGCATTTT.

This clone was detected a few times. V gene TRBV30 combines with J gene TRBJ1-2; tentatively, D is TRBD1 (5 bases). There are 14 residues in the CDR3. Trimming pared 1 base from V and 4 bases from J, leaving 13 bases between. CDR1 and CDR2 from the germline V gene are GTSNPN and SVGIG (reference sequence). CDR3 DNA sequence: TGTGCCTGGAGTGAACCCAGGGTTCCCTATGGCTACACCTTC. As protein: CAWSEPRVPYGYTF.